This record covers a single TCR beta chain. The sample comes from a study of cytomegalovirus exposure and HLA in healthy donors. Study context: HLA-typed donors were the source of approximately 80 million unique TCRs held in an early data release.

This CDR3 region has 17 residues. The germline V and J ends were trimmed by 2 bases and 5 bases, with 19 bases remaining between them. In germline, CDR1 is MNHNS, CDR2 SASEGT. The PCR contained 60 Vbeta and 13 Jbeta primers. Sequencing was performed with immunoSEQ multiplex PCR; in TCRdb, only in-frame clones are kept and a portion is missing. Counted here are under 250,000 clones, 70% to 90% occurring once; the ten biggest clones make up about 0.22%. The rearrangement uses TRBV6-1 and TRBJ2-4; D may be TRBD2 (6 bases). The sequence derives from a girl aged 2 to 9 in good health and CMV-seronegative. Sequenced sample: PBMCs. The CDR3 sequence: CASSEWGLGGRENIQYF. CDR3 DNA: TGTGCCAGCAGTGAATGGGGTCTGGGGGGACGTGAAAACATTCAGTACTTC.